The T cell receptor beta chain under discussion was sequenced for a study of blood T cell repertoires in COVID-19. Overall study context: From the United States, Italy and Spain came samples of acute and convalescent COVID-19. Sources were T cells, B-cell-depleted T cells, or PBMCs; the material itself was cDNA or gDNA.

CDR3 length: 14 amino acids. The trim removed 5 bases at V and 7 bases at J, leaving 7 bases unmatched. Germline CDR1 SGHTA, CDR2 FQGNSA. Per the original data handling: Amplified reference gene primers provided the basis for estimating nucleated cell counts. The table came from immunoSEQ multiplex PCR; TCRdb's copy has only in-frame clones and leaves some out. Clone size and the V and J calls come from that table; the DNA yielded D and trimming. This table has 150,000 or so clones, just under 85% appearing once. The genes are TRBV7-2 and TRBJ2-1; 8 nucleotides agree with TRBD1. This TCR was recovered from a man aged 40-49 years who had recovered from COVID-19. The specimen sequenced was peripheral blood. CDR3 amino acids: CASSRRQGWNEQFF. DNA of the CDR3: TGTGCCAGCAGCCGGAGACAGGGGTGGAATGAGCAGTTCTTC.